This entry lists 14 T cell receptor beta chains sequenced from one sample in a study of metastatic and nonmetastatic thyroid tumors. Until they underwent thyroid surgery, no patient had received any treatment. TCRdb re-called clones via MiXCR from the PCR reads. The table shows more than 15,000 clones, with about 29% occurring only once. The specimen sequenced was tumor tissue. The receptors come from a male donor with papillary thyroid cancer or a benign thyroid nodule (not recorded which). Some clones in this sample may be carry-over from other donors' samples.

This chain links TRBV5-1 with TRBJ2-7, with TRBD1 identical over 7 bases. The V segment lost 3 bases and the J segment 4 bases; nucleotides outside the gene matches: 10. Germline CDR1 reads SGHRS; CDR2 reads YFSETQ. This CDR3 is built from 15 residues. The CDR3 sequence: CASSSGTAEGYEQYF. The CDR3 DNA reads TGCGCCAGCAGCTCGGGGACAGCGGAAGGGTACGAGCAGTACTTC.

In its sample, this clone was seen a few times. The DNA of the CDR3 is TGCAGCGTTGATGAGGGGGCAGGCGAGCAGTACTTC. Its protein is CSVDEGAGEQYF. The chain is built from TRBV29-1 and TRBJ2-7; TRBD1 matches 7 bases. Germline V gene sequence: CDR1 SQVTM, CDR2 ANQGSEA. V shed 3 bases, J shed 6 bases, and the junction held 5 bases outside the gene matches. The CDR3 has 12 residues.

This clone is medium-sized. The CDR3 DNA reads TGCGCCAGCACCCGTGGCGGGAGGGGTGGCAATGAGCAGTTCTTC. Translation: CASTRGGRGGNEQFF. This chain joins TRBV5-1 and TRBJ2-1; TRBD2 matches 9 bases. CDR3 length equals 15 residues. J was trimmed by 6 bases and V by 6 bases; bases with no gene match: 10. Germline CDR1 SGHRS, CDR2 YFSETQ.

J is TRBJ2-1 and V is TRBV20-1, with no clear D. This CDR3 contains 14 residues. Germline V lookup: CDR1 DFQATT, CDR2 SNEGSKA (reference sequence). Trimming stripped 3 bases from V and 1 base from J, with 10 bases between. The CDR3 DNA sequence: TGCAGTGCTAGTGCACCTTTTTCCTACAATGAGCAGTTCTTC. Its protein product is CSASAPFSYNEQFF.

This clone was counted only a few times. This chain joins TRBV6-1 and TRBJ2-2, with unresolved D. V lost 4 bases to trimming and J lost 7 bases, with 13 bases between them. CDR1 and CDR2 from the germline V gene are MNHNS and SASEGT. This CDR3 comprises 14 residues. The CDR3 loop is CASSASVEVGELFF. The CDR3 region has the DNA TGTGCCAGCAGTGCGTCGGTAGAGGTCGGGGAGCTGTTTTTT.

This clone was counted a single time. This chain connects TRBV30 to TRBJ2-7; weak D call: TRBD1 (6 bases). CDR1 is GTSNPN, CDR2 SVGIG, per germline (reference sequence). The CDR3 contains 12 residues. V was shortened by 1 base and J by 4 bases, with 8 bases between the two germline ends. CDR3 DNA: TGTGCCTGGAGTGCCAGGGGATACGAGCAGTACTTC. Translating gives CAWSARGYEQYF.

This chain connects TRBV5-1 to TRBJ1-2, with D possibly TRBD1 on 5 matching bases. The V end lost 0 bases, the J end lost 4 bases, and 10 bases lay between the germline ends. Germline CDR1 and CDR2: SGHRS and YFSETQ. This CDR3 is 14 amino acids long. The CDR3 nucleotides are TGCGCCAGCAGCTTGGACGGGGGAGCCTATGGCTACACCTTC. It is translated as CASSLDGGAYGYTF. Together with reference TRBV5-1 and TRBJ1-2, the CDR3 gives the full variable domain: KAGVTQTPRYLIKTRGQQVTLSCSPISGHRSVSWYQQTPGQGLQFLFEYFSETQRNKGNFPGRFSGRQFSNSRSEMNVSTLELGDSALYLCASSLDGGAYGYTFGSGTRLTVV.

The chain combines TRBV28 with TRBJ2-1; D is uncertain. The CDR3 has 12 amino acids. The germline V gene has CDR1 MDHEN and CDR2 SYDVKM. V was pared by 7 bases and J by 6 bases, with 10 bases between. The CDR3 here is CASTEAPNEQFF. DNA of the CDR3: TGTGCCAGCACCGAGGCCCCCAATGAGCAGTTCTTC.

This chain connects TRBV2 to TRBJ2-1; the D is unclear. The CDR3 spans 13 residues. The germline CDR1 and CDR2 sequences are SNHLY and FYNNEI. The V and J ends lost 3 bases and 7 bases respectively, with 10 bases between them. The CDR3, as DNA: TGTGCCAGCAGTGATTCAGTGGTTAATGAGCAGTTCTTC. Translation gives CASSDSVVNEQFF.

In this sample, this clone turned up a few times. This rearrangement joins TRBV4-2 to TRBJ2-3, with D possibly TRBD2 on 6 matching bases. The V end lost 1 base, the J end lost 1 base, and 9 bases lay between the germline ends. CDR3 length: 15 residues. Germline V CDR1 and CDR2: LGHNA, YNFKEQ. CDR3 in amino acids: CASSQGRERTDTQYF. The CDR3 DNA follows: TGTGCCAGCAGCCAAGGGCGGGAACGCACAGATACGCAGTATTTT.

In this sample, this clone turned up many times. CDR3 DNA sequence: TGTGCCATCAGGTTTTCCGACATTTACAATGAGCAGTTCTTC. Residues: CAIRFSDIYNEQFF. The chain carries TRBV10-3 and TRBJ2-1; no definite D call. The V gene's germline CDR1 is ENHRY and CDR2 SYGVKD. The V gene lost 6 bases and the J gene lost 4 bases, with 13 bases spanning the gap. The CDR3 loop spans 14 amino acids.

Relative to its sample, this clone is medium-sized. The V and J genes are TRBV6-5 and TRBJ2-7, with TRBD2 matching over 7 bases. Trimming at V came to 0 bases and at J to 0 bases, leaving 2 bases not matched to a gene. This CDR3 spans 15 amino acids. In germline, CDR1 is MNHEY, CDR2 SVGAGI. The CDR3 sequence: CASSYSSGNSYEQYF. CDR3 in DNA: TGTGCCAGCAGTTACTCAAGCGGGAACTCCTACGAGCAGTACTTC.

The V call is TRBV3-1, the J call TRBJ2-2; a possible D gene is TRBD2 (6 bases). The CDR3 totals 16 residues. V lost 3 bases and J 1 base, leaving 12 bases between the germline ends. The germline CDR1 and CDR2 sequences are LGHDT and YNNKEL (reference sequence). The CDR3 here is CASSHLGSGNTGELFF. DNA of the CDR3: TGTGCCAGCAGCCATCTAGGTAGCGGGAACACCGGGGAGCTGTTTTTT.

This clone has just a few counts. CDR3 coding DNA: TGTGCCAGCAGTTCAGAGCGGTGGGGTACAGGGGGCATGGACACTGAAGCTTTCTTT. It specifies CASSSERWGTGGMDTEAFF. This sequence joins TRBV11-2 and TRBJ1-1; 9 bases are shared with TRBD1. Per germline, CDR1 SGHAT and CDR2 FQNNGV. The CDR3 sequence is 19 residues long. V shed 6 bases and J 3 bases; nucleotides not matched to a gene: 20.